Presented here are 9 T cell receptor beta chains from one specimen sequenced in a study of blood T cell repertoires in COVID-19. TCRdb's copy holds only in-frame clones and misses some; the assay was immunoSEQ multiplex PCR. The table lists more than 130,000 clones, less than 85% of them singletons. The sample comprised peripheral blood. These receptors all come from a human donor in a cohort sampled during active COVID-19.

The table lists this clone with a few counts. The J gene is TRBJ2-7, the V gene TRBV9; possible D gene TRBD1, 5 bases. Germline-derived CDR1 and CDR2 are SGDLS and YYNGEE. The V and J ends lost 4 bases and 2 bases respectively, with 13 bases between them. The CDR3 loop spans 14 amino acids. The CDR3 sequence: CASSPGQGPYEQYF. CDR3 nucleotides: TGTGCCAGCAGCCCTGGGCAGGGTCCCTACGAGCAGTACTTC.

The V call is TRBV28, the J call TRBJ2-3; weak D call: TRBD2 (5 bases). The CDR3 loop spans 12 amino acids. Germline lookup yields CDR1 MDHEN and CDR2 SYDVKM. Trimming removed 6 bases at V and 2 bases at J, with 6 bases between. This chain's CDR3 is CASSGNTDTQYF. DNA for the CDR3: TGTGCCAGCAGCGGGAACACAGATACGCAGTATTTT.

The chain couples TRBV11-2 to TRBJ2-1; 12 bases line up with TRBD2. This CDR3 has 15 residues. Unmatched junction bases numbered 6, after V lost 5 bases and J lost 7 bases. Germline CDR1 reads SGHAT; CDR2 reads FQNNGV. The CDR3 DNA follows: TGTGCCAGCAGCACACGACTAGCGGGGGAGAATGAGCAGTTCTTC. This gives the protein CASSTRLAGENEQFF. Filled out from reference TRBV11-2 and TRBJ2-1, the complete variable domain reads EAGVAQSPRYKIIEKRQSVAFWCNPISGHATLYWYQQILGQGPKLLIQFQNNGVVDDSQLPKDRFSAERLKGVDSTLKIQPAKLEDSAVYLCASSTRLAGENEQFFGPGTRLTVL.

This sequence joins TRBV19 and TRBJ2-7; D is possibly TRBD1 (5 bases). Trimming took 5 bases from V and 5 from J, leaving 10 bases between them. Germline CDR1 and CDR2: LNHDA and SQIVND (reference sequence). The CDR3 runs to 12 residues. The CDR3 nucleotides are TGTGCCAGTAGTTGGGGCTCTGACGAGCAGTACTTC. Its translation is CASSWGSDEQYF. The full variable domain, its missing parts supplied by reference TRBV19 and TRBJ2-7, is DGGITQSPKYLFRKEGQNVTLSCEQNLNHDAMYWYRQDPGQGLRLIYYSQIVNDFQKGDIAEGYSVSREKKESFPLTVTSAQKNPTAFYLCASSWGSDEQYFGPGTRLTVT.

The J gene is TRBJ2-5, the V gene TRBV6-5, with a weak D call TRBD1 (6 bases). Germline CDR1 and CDR2: MNHEY and SVGAGI. The CDR3 covers 13 residues. The V end lost 6 bases, the J end lost 9 bases, and 17 bases lay between the germline ends. The CDR3 protein is CASSQGQKGSQYF. CDR3 DNA: TGTGCCAGCAGCCAAGGACAGAAAGGGTCCCAGTACTTC.

This clone was counted once. V and J are TRBV3-1 (or the pseudogene TRBV3-2) and TRBJ2-5; TRBD2 might be the D (6 bases). The germline V gene encodes CDR1 LGHDT and CDR2 YNNKEL (reference sequence). V lost 9 bases to trimming and J lost 5 bases, with 22 bases between them. This CDR3 region has 15 residues. The CDR3 here is CASLSRTTTGETQYF. As DNA, the CDR3 is TGTGCCAGTCTAAGTAGGACTACCACGGGGGAGACCCAGTACTTC.

This chain's CDR3 is CASSMAYSGNTIYF. The CDR3 DNA reads TGTGCCAGTAGTATGGCATACTCTGGAAACACCATATATTTT. The V and J genes are TRBV19 and TRBJ1-3, with D hard to call. The V end was cut by 3 bases, the J end by 0 bases, with 6 bases between. The CDR3 is made up of 14 amino acids. The V gene's germline CDR1 is LNHDA and CDR2 SQIVND (reference sequence). Full variable domain (remainder filled in from reference TRBV19 and TRBJ1-3): DGGITQSPKYLFRKEGQNVTLSCEQNLNHDAMYWYRQDPGQGLRLIYYSQIVNDFQKGDIAEGYSVSREKKESFPLTVTSAQKNPTAFYLCASSMAYSGNTIYFGEGSWLTVV.

The rearrangement joins TRBV5-6 to TRBJ1-4; the D gene is possibly TRBD1 (6 bases). This CDR3 has 16 amino acids. Trimming took off 0 bases at V and 8 bases at J, with 17 bases between the two ends. In germline, CDR1 is SGHDT, CDR2 YYEEEE. The CDR3 coding sequence is TGTGCCAGCAGCTTGGAGGCTACAGGGTGGGGAGAAAAACTGTTTTTT. It is translated as CASSLEATGWGEKLFF.

The chain has TRBV3-1 (or the pseudogene TRBV3-2) and TRBJ1-3, with unresolved D. The CDR3 is 11 residues long. CDR1 and CDR2 (germline): LGHDT, YNNKEL (reference sequence). Trimming removed 4 bases at V and 9 bases at J, with 7 bases between. CDR3 DNA sequence: TGTGCCAGCAGCCCGGGGAGCACCATATATTTT. Its translation is CASSPGSTIYF.